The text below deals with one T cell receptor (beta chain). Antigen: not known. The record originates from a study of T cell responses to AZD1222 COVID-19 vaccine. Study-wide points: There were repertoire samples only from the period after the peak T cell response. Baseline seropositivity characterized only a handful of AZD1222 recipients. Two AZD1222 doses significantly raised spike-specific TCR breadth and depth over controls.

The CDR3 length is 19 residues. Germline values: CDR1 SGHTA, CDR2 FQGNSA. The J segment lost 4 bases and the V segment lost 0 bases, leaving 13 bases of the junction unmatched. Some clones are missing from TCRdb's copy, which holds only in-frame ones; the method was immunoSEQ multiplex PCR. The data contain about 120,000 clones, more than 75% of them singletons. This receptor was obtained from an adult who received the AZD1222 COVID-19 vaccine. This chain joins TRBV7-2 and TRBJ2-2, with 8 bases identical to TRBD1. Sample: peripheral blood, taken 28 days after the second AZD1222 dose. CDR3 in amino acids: CASSLAPPRRGLSTGELFF. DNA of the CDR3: TGTGCCAGCAGCTTAGCCCCGCCCCGCAGGGGGCTGAGCACCGGGGAGCTGTTTTTT.